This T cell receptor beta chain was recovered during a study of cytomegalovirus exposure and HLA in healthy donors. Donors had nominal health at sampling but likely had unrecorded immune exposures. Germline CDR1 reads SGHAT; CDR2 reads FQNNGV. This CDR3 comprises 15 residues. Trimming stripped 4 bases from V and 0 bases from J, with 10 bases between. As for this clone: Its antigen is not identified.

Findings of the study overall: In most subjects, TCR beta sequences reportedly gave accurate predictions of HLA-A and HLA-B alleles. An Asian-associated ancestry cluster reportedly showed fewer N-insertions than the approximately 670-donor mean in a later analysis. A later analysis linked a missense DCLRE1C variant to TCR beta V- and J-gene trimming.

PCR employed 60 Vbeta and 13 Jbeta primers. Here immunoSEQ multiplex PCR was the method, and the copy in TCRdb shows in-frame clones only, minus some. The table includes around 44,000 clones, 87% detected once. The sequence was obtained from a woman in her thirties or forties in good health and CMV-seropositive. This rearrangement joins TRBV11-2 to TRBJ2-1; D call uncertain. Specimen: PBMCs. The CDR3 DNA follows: TGTGCCAGCAGCTCAGAGATTAGCTCCTACAATGAGCAGTTCTTC. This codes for CASSSEISSYNEQFF.